The 14 T cell receptor beta chains given below trace back to one sample, sequenced in a study of long-term antiretroviral therapy in people with HIV (dated by TCRdb to 2022 to 2024). Sequencing of the TRB variable region was done with the immunoSEQ hsTCRB v3.0 assay at survey level resolution. TCRdb provides this immuneACCESS table in a form limited to in-frame rearrangements. Some clones are lacking; in checked studies, under half of them reflect an unresolved V gene, and why the rest are absent is not known. For this sample the table gives approximately 10,000 clones, of which 80% to 90% were detected only once. Of the sample, 20% to 25% is held by the ten largest clones. The starting material was unsorted PBMCs, obtained 7.2 years after starting antiretroviral therapy. These receptors all stem from a man between 50 and 59 years old with HIV.

The gene calls are TRBV27 and TRBJ2-2, with D possibly called TRBD1 or TRBD2 (5 bases each). Trimming removed 4 bases from V and 7 bases from J, with 16 bases in between. Germline V gene sequence: CDR1 MNHEY, CDR2 SMNVEV (reference sequence). The CDR3 is 15 residues long. Here the CDR3 reads CASSSGTAWGGELFF. The CDR3 DNA follows: TGTGCCAGCAGTTCGGGGACGGCTTGGGGCGGGGAGCTGTTTTTT.

This clone is classed as medium-sized (0.01 to 0.1%). V is TRBV9 and J is TRBJ1-2; 11 nucleotides align to TRBD1. Germline lookup yields CDR1 SGDLS and CDR2 YYNGEE. CDR3 size: 18 residues. V lost 4 bases, J lost 0 bases, and 11 bases stayed unmatched. CDR3 DNA: TGTGCCAGCAGCCCCGGGAGGACAGGGGGCTCAACTAACTATGGCTACACCTTC. This sequence encodes CASSPGRTGGSTNYGYTF.

The chain employs TRBV5-6 and TRBJ2-1; no clear D. V lost 0 bases to trimming and J lost 7 bases, with 5 bases between them. The CDR3 sequence is 12 residues long. Germline V gene sequence: CDR1 SGHDT, CDR2 YYEEEE. The CDR3 here is CASSLATNEQFF. The CDR3 nucleotides read TGTGCCAGCAGCTTGGCCACAAATGAGCAGTTCTTC. Full variable domain (rest looked up from reference TRBV5-6 and TRBJ2-1): DAGVTQSPTHLIKTRGQQVTLRCSPKSGHDTVSWYQQALGQGPQFIFQYYEEEERQRGNFPDRFSGHQFPNYSSELNVNALLLGDSALYLCASSLATNEQFFGPGTRLTVL.

The chain uses TRBV11-3 and TRBJ2-7; D unclear. From germline, CDR1 is SGHNT and CDR2 YENEEA. Trimming pared 1 base from V and 3 bases from J, leaving 7 bases between. The CDR3 has 13 amino acids. CDR3 sequence reads: CASSLALGYEQYF. Written as DNA, the CDR3 is TGTGCCAGCAGCTTAGCCCTCGGCTACGAGCAGTACTTC. Using reference TRBV11-3 and TRBJ2-7 for the parts outside the CDR3, the full variable domain is EAGVVQSPRYKIIEKKQPVAFWCNPISGHNTLYWYLQNLGQGPELLIRYENEEAVDDSQLPKDRFSAERLKGVDSTLKIQPAELGDSAVYLCASSLALGYEQYFGPGTRLTVT.

This clone was detected only a few times. The J gene is TRBJ2-7, the V gene TRBV19; 8 positions agree with TRBD2. The J segment lost 0 bases and the V segment lost 0 bases, leaving 1 base of the junction unmatched. The germline CDR1 and CDR2 sequences are LNHDA and SQIVND (reference sequence). CDR3 length equals 15 residues. The DNA for the CDR3 is TGTGCCAGTAGTATAGATAGCGGGGCCTCCTACGAGCAGTACTTC. Translating it yields CASSIDSGASYEQYF.

V is TRBV6-5 and J is TRBJ2-7; D possibly corresponds to TRBD1 (5 bases). Germline values: CDR1 MNHEY, CDR2 SVGAGI. Trimming cost V 5 bases and J 3 bases, with 14 bases left between them. The CDR3 length is 14 residues. CDR3 nucleotides: TGTGCCAGCAGTCCCTTGACCAGGGTCTACGAGCAGTACTTC. Translation: CASSPLTRVYEQYF.

This clone has a handful of counts. The chain couples TRBV30 to TRBJ1-3, with D perhaps matching TRBD1 (6 bases). Germline-derived CDR1 and CDR2 are GTSNPN and SVGIG (reference sequence). V lost 4 bases and J lost 3, with 13 bases in between. This CDR3 has 14 amino acids. The DNA for the CDR3 is TGTGCCTGGACAAGGGCAGGGGATGGAAACACCATATATTTT. This gives the protein CAWTRAGDGNTIYF. Full variable domain (rest looked up from reference TRBV30 and TRBJ1-3): SQTIHQWPATLVQPVGSPLSLECTVEGTSNPNLYWYRQAAGRGLQLLFYSVGIGQISSEVPQNLSASRPQDRQFILSSKKLLLSDSGFYLCAWTRAGDGNTIYFGEGSWLTVV.

The rearrangement joins TRBV19 to TRBJ1-1, with D possibly matching TRBD1 (5 bases). The CDR3 runs 15 residues. V was clipped by 8 bases and J by 4 bases, with 20 bases between them. Germline V gives CDR1 LNHDA, CDR2 SQIVND (reference sequence). Here the CDR3 reads CASALGVGGGTEAFF. In DNA form, the CDR3 reads TGTGCCAGTGCCCTTGGGGTGGGGGGAGGCACTGAAGCTTTCTTT.

This chain uses TRBV10-3 with TRBJ2-7; D call uncertain. V lost 0 bases and J lost 9, with 18 bases in between. Per germline, CDR1 ENHRY and CDR2 SYGVKD. This CDR3 is 15 amino acids long. CDR3: CAISESPPDLLGQYF. DNA of the CDR3: TGTGCCATCAGTGAGTCGCCCCCCGACCTTCTAGGGCAGTACTTC.

On this clone itself: One end of the junction does not line up with germline, which may come from a read error. V and J are TRBV27 and TRBJ1-2; D is possibly TRBD1 (6 bases). This CDR3 spans 15 amino acids. CDR1 is MNHEY, CDR2 SMNVEV, per germline (reference sequence). The CDR3 is CVSSPTGLVNYGYTF. CDR3 DNA sequence: TGTGTCAGCAGTCCCACAGGGTTAGTTAACTATGGCTACACCTTC.

V gene TRBV9 combines with J gene TRBJ2-7; D ambiguous. Germline V gene sequence: CDR1 SGDLS, CDR2 YYNGEE. The length of the CDR3 is 12 residues. Between the trimmed V and J ends, which lost 0 bases and 3 bases, there was a span of 4 bases. The CDR3 nucleotides are TGTGCCAGCAGCGTAGGCGACTACGAGCAGTACTTC. Amino acids: CASSVGDYEQYF. The entire variable domain, with the rest obtained from reference TRBV9 and TRBJ2-7, is as follows: DSGVTQTPKHLITATGQRVTLRCSPRSGDLSVYWYQQSLDQGLQFLIQYYNGEERAKGNILERFSAQQFPDLHSELNLSSLELGDSALYFCASSVGDYEQYFGPGTRLTVT.

The gene calls are TRBV7-9 and TRBJ2-3; the D is unclear. The germline V gene encodes CDR1 SEHNR and CDR2 FQNEAQ (reference sequence). Trimming left V 5 bases short and J 3 bases short, with 9 bases between. CDR3 length equals 13 residues. The CDR3 DNA follows: TGTGCCAGCAGCCTACCCCGTACAGATACGCAGTATTTT. Encoded protein: CASSLPRTDTQYF.

This clone occurred once. The rearrangement links TRBV7-2 to TRBJ2-7; 7 bases are a match to TRBD2. The CDR3 runs 15 residues. Per the germline V gene, CDR1 is SGHTA and CDR2 is FQGNSA. Trimming cost V 3 bases and J 3 bases; bases outside gene matches: 8. The DNA of the CDR3 is TGTGCCAGCAGCTTCGGGCTAGCGGACGACTACGAGCAGTACTTC. Amino acid sequence: CASSFGLADDYEQYF.

This clone turned up a few times. The chain couples TRBV19 to TRBJ2-7; no clear D gene. From germline, CDR1 is LNHDA and CDR2 SQIVND (reference sequence). The length of the CDR3 is 15 residues. This CDR3 is CASSWVSGEFYEQYF. CDR3 sequence (DNA): TGTGCAAGCTCGTGGGTGTCAGGCGAATTCTACGAGCAGTACTTC.